Listed below are T cell receptor beta chains from one sample, sequenced in a study of blood T cells in healthy people across ages. TCRdb fed the 5' RACE reads into MiXCR, producing one record per CDR3 protein. There are roughly 2 million distinct CDR3 sequences in the sample; roughly 49% occur only once, and approximately 2.1% lies in the top ten. Sequenced sample: blood. The receptors stem from a woman in her forties in good health. The CDR3 runs from the conserved cysteine through the conserved F or W.

v_call: TRBV7-3
j_call: TRBJ2-3
cdr3_aa: CASSPHGPGETDTQYF

v_call: TRBV29-1
j_call: TRBJ2-1
cdr3_aa: CSVIAGGAGWQFF

v_call: TRBV20-1
j_call: TRBJ2-5
cdr3_aa: CSGWDRWQETQYF

v_call: TRBV4-1
j_call: TRBJ2-5
cdr3_aa: CASSWGSGASQETQYF

v_call: TRBV12-3/TRBV12-4
j_call: TRBJ2-3
cdr3_aa: CASEGTSSTDTQYF

v_call: TRBV6-2/TRBV6-3
j_call: TRBJ2-1
cdr3_aa: CASSYGAGSSYEQFF

v_call: TRBV5-1
j_call: TRBJ2-7
cdr3_aa: CASSPRASHEQYF

v_call: TRBV28
j_call: TRBJ1-4
cdr3_aa: CASSSPGSEKLFF

v_call: TRBV20-1
j_call: TRBJ1-5
cdr3_aa: CSARGSGTGRPFNQPQHF

v_call: TRBV6-2/TRBV6-3
j_call: TRBJ2-5
cdr3_aa: CASSHPPEVKRDNEQYF

v_call: TRBV7-9
j_call: TRBJ2-3
cdr3_aa: CASSLPSPFTDTQYF

v_call: TRBV28
j_call: TRBJ2-7
cdr3_aa: CASRSGTFDRQYF

v_call: TRBV7-2
j_call: TRBJ2-3
cdr3_aa: CASSLGGVNTDTQYF

v_call: TRBV11-2
j_call: TRBJ2-7
cdr3_aa: CASSLAGQGTIYEQYF

v_call: TRBV6-5
j_call: TRBJ1-2
cdr3_aa: CASSFGADKGGYTF

v_call: TRBV11-2
j_call: TRBJ1-2
cdr3_aa: CASGIRRGNYGYTF

v_call: TRBV2
j_call: TRBJ2-3
cdr3_aa: CASDGGSTDTQYF

v_call: TRBV28
j_call: TRBJ1-2
cdr3_aa: CASSLTVANYGYTF

v_call: TRBV10-3
j_call: TRBJ2-5
cdr3_aa: CAISGQTGSQETQYF

v_call: TRBV29-1
j_call: -
cdr3_aa: CSVRQDIQYF

v_call: TRBV28
j_call: TRBJ2-7
cdr3_aa: CASSLPRDRELYEQYF

v_call: TRBV4-3
j_call: TRBJ2-1
cdr3_aa: CASSQDGAIGEQFF

v_call: TRBV27
j_call: TRBJ1-3
cdr3_aa: CASSEVFSGNTIYF

v_call: TRBV20-1
j_call: TRBJ2-1
cdr3_aa: CSVWGGQEQFF

v_call: TRBV10-3
j_call: TRBJ2-1
cdr3_aa: CAISPQGRDEQFF

v_call: TRBV20-1
j_call: TRBJ2-1
cdr3_aa: CSARTWSGNEQFF

v_call: TRBV12-3/TRBV12-4
j_call: TRBJ2-7
cdr3_aa: CASRTKATPFRPSYEQYF

v_call: TRBV9
j_call: TRBJ2-1
cdr3_aa: CTSSVVTSGTNEQFF

v_call: TRBV6-2/TRBV6-3
j_call: TRBJ2-1
cdr3_aa: CASSSGKRFSYNEQFF

v_call: TRBV12-3/TRBV12-4
j_call: TRBJ1-2
cdr3_aa: CASLLGELNYGYTF

v_call: TRBV2
j_call: TRBJ2-1
cdr3_aa: CASSPNGQGADEQFF

v_call: TRBV12-5
j_call: TRBJ2-1
cdr3_aa: CASVNSYNEQFF

v_call: TRBV4-2
j_call: TRBJ2-3
cdr3_aa: CTSSLRRDTQYF

v_call: TRBV6-6
j_call: TRBJ2-7
cdr3_aa: CASRGPEQYF

v_call: TRBV7-8
j_call: TRBJ2-1
cdr3_aa: CASSSQTSGSHNEQFF

v_call: TRBV12-3/TRBV12-4
j_call: -
cdr3_aa: CASRPLQETQFF